This T cell receptor beta chain was captured in a study of blood T cell repertoires in COVID-19 (TCRdb year 2020). The study in broad terms: Samples from collaborators originated in the United States, Italy and Spain and spanned both the acute and convalescent phases of COVID-19. The material from the prospective study consisted of cDNA or gDNA derived from T cells, B-cell-depleted T cells, or PBMCs. Subjects who had been exposed to COVID-19, were actively infected with it, or had recovered from it provided the deeply sampled blood TCRbeta repertoires that made up the dataset. A freely available public database, intended as a resource for researchers studying the immune response to SARS-CoV-2, is where the repertoires were released. Samples came from the ongoing ImmuneRACE study (first 160 participants) plus 1,254 subjects from 6 global collaborators. The sample metadata nearly always contained a de-identified subject ID, COVID-19 status, age in years and sex. Where available, HLA class I and class II types were taken from metadata supplied by the sample provider and were not determined by assay-based typing.

TCRbeta CDR3 regions were amplified from genomic DNA by means of the immunoSEQ Assay, a bias-controlled multiplex PCR. For the original study's pipeline: Within the assay, amplification of reference gene primers was used to estimate how many nucleated cells each sample contained. To quantify the absolute abundance of each unique TCRbeta CDR3 rearrangement, sequence reads were collapsed and filtered. For each sample, productive Simpson clonality was calculated as the square root of Simpson's diversity index across productive rearrangements. Here the immuneACCESS table is served through TCRdb, limited to in-frame sequences with V and J called. Missing clones are a known gap in these copies; in checked studies unresolved V genes cover under half, and the rest lacks a known reason. Clonal size and the V and J genes are those of that table, whereas D and trimming came from the DNA. The sample table holds under 250,000 clones, of which around 90% were seen once. Less than 3.5% of the sample comes from the top ten.

Concerning this clone itself: Its antigen specificity is not known. No quality values exist for individual bases; no much larger clone is one base distant.

The CDR3 sequence holds 13 residues, the cysteine and phenylalanine included. Only the CDR3 DNA stays, 39 bases, in frame from base 1. Taken from the germline V gene (reference sequence), the CDR1 and CDR2 loops are SEHNR and FQNEAQ. The junction carries 8 bases between V and J, which are trimmed by 6 bases and 1 base respectively. In Seattle, one collaborating source enrolled patients while the infection was active and tracked those patients longitudinally over the course of disease. Whole blood was collected in K2EDTA tubes by collaborating institutions according to the institutions' own protocols. For TCRbeta analysis, collaborators shipped samples as frozen whole blood, isolated PBMCs, or DNA extracted from either of those sample types. Beyond this particular receptor, the publication reports: The quantity of clinical and demographic metadata differed by source and by participant and was supplied without curation.

The clonotype comes from a man aged 30-40 years with COVID-19, enrolled during active disease. The chain is encoded by TRBV7-9 joined to TRBJ2-3, with no confidently assigned D gene. Sample: peripheral blood. The sequenced DNA: TGTGCCAGCAGAGGCGGCGGCACAGATACGCAGTATTTT. Translated, it gives CASRGGGTDTQYF.